The 17 T cell receptor beta chains presented below share a single source sample, sequenced in a study of T cells in Graves' hyperthyroidism and ophthalmopathy. Amplification of TCR beta CDR3 regions was performed using RNA transcripts as template. HTBI primers were used for first-round RT-PCR of the TCR CDR3. TCRdb called the multiplex PCR reads again in MiXCR, with one record for every CDR3 protein. Here the sample spans a few hundred thousand distinct CDR3 sequences, roughly 17% being singletons. Sequencing used blood. These receptors all come from a woman aged 18-30 years with Graves' ophthalmopathy.

Ten or more counts support this clonotype. This sequence joins TRBV28 and TRBJ2-7; 10 bases are shared with TRBD2. The trim removed 4 bases at V and 2 bases at J, leaving 8 bases unmatched. Per the germline V gene, CDR1 is MDHEN and CDR2 is SYDVKM. The CDR3 runs to 16 residues. The CDR3 bases are TGTGCCAGCAGTTCCCCCCGGACTAGCGGTGCCTACGAGCAGTACTTC. Translating it yields CASSSPRTSGAYEQYF.

As to this clonotype: This may arise from a read error, as a much more abundant clone is one base away. This chain links TRBV28 with TRBJ2-1, with a weak D call TRBD1 (6 bases). With 6 bases removed from V and 7 bases from J, the gap between germline ends came to 16 bases. Germline V CDR1 and CDR2: MDHEN, SYDVKM. CDR3 size: 14 residues. For the CDR3, the DNA is TGTGCCAGCAGAGGCCGCTTTACAGGGAATGAGCAGTTCTTC. It translates to CASRGRFTGNEQFF.

This clonotype has a count of ten or more. The chain combines TRBV2 with TRBJ1-4; 7 bases agree with TRBD1. The CDR3 has 13 amino acids. Germline V gives CDR1 SNHLY, CDR2 FYNNEI. Trimming took 6 bases from V and 11 from J; bases not matched to a gene: 9. CDR3: CASRPTGEGKLFF. CDR3 sequence (DNA): TGTGCCAGCAGACCTACAGGGGAAGGGAAACTGTTTTTT. The variable domain in full, with the rest retrieved from reference TRBV2 and TRBJ1-4, is EPEVTQTPSHQVTQMGQEVILRCVPISNHLYFYWYRQILGQKVEFLVSFYNNEISEKSEIFDDQFSVERPDGSNFTLKIRSTKLEDSAMYFCASRPTGEGKLFFGSGTQLSVL.

The V and J genes are TRBV10-3 and TRBJ2-1; TRBD1 agrees at 9 bases. V lost 6 bases, J lost 6 bases, and 9 bases stayed unmatched. The CDR3 loop spans 15 amino acids. CDR1 ENHRY and CDR2 SYGVKD come from the germline V gene. The CDR3: CAIRPRDRVVNEQFF. In nucleotides, the CDR3 is TGTGCCATCAGACCCCGGGACAGGGTAGTCAATGAGCAGTTCTTC.

Many counts were recorded for this clonotype. This chain connects TRBV12-3 or TRBV12-4 to TRBJ1-4, with TRBD1 matching over 8 bases. The trim removed 0 bases at V and 0 bases at J, leaving 6 bases unmatched. The CDR3 length is 18 residues. CDR3 sequence (DNA): TGTGCCAGCAGTTTAGCGCGGACAGGGCGGGCAACTAATGAAAAACTGTTTTTT. Its translation: CASSLARTGRATNEKLFF.

This clonotype appeared many times. V usage is TRBV7-2 and J usage is TRBJ2-1, with D uncertain. Trimming removed 5 bases from V and 6 bases from J, with 14 bases in between. Germline lookup yields CDR1 SGHTA and CDR2 FQGNSA. The CDR3 loop spans 14 amino acids. The CDR3 sequence is CASSPQLVSNEQFF. CDR3 coding DNA: TGTGCCAGCAGCCCCCAGCTTGTATCCAATGAGCAGTTCTTC. Drawing the rest from reference TRBV7-2 and TRBJ2-1, the complete variable domain is GAGVSQSPSNKVTEKGKDVELRCDPISGHTALYWYRQSLGQGLEFLIYFQGNSAPDKSGLPSDRFSAERTGGSVSTLTIQRTQQEDSAVYLCASSPQLVSNEQFFGPGTRLTVL.

The CDR3 region is CATSRDSAYNQPQHF. The CDR3 DNA follows: TGTGCCACCAGCAGAGATAGCGCTTACAATCAGCCCCAGCATTTT. V usage is TRBV15 and J usage is TRBJ1-5; D is unresolved. CDR1 and CDR2 (germline): LNHNV, YYDKDF (reference sequence). V lost 0 bases and J lost 3, with 9 bases in between. The CDR3 has 15 residues.

As DNA, the CDR3 is TGCAGCGTCGGGGACAGGGTCAGTAGTGAAAAACTGTTTTTT. This sequence encodes CSVGDRVSSEKLFF. The chain joins TRBV29-1 to TRBJ1-4; 9 nucleotides agree with TRBD1. The germline CDR1 and CDR2 sequences are SQVTM and ANQGSEA. CDR3 size: 14 residues. Unmatched junction bases numbered 9, after V lost 6 bases and J lost 7 bases. Using reference TRBV29-1 and TRBJ1-4 for the parts outside the CDR3, the full variable domain is SAVISQKPSRDICQRGTSLTIQCQVDSQVTMMFWYRQQPGQSLTLIATANQGSEATYESGFVIDKFPISRPNLTFSTLTVSNMSPEDSSIYLCSVGDRVSSEKLFFGSGTQLSVL.

This clonotype was seen repeatedly, ten times or more. The V call is TRBV3-1, the J call TRBJ1-1; no definite D call. The V gene lost 1 base and the J gene lost 3 bases, with 9 bases spanning the gap. The germline V gene has CDR1 LGHDT and CDR2 YNNKEL (reference sequence). The CDR3 runs to 14 residues. The DNA for the CDR3 is TGTGCCAGCAGCCAAGGGGCGACCGACACTGAAGCTTTCTTT. Protein sequence: CASSQGATDTEAFF.

This clonotype occurred many times. The CDR3: CASSTRDLAKNIQYF. CDR3 DNA: TGTGCCAGCAGCACCAGGGATTTAGCCAAAAACATTCAGTACTTC. The chain has TRBV7-8 and TRBJ2-4; D might be TRBD1 (5 bases). Germline values: CDR1 SGHVS, CDR2 FQNEAQ. The CDR3 consists of 15 residues. Trimming removed 5 bases at V and 0 bases at J, with 11 bases between.

In its sample, this clonotype was seen many times. V is TRBV7-9 and J is TRBJ2-5; tentative D call: TRBD1 (6 bases). The V end lost 3 bases, the J end lost 4 bases, and 15 bases lay between the germline ends. CDR1 and CDR2 from the germline V gene are SEHNR and FQNEAQ (reference sequence). The CDR3 loop spans 15 amino acids. CDR3 sequence: CASSFSWGQGETQYF. DNA of the CDR3: TGTGCCAGCAGCTTTTCTTGGGGGCAGGGAGAGACCCAGTACTTC. Variable domain in full (rest from reference TRBV7-9 and TRBJ2-5): DTGVSQNPRHKITKRGQNVTFRCDPISEHNRLYWYRQTLGQGPEFLTYFQNEAQLEKSRLLSDRFSAERPKGSFSTLEIQRTEQGDSAMYLCASSFSWGQGETQYFGPGTRLLVL.

This clonotype was counted many times. This chain uses TRBV10-3 with TRBJ2-3; 10 bases agree with TRBD2. The J segment lost 7 bases and the V segment lost 0 bases, leaving 10 bases of the junction unmatched. The CDR3 covers 17 residues. Germline CDR1 and CDR2: ENHRY and SYGVKD. Here the CDR3 reads CAISESWLAGEGNTQYF. The CDR3, as DNA: TGTGCCATCAGTGAGTCGTGGCTAGCGGGAGAAGGGAATACGCAGTATTTT.

This clonotype came up many times. The chain carries TRBV27 and TRBJ1-2; 9 bases agree with TRBD1. The CDR3 has 17 amino acids. The V gene's germline CDR1 is MNHEY and CDR2 SMNVEV (reference sequence). The trim removed 4 bases at V and 5 bases at J, leaving 14 bases unmatched. DNA for the CDR3: TGTGCCAGCAGTTCTCGGGACAGGGAGTCGAATTTATATGGCTACACCTTC. Its translation: CASSSRDRESNLYGYTF.

The rearrangement uses TRBV6-1 and TRBJ2-1; 12 bases line up with TRBD2. The ends lost 7 bases at V and 10 bases at J; junction bases unmatched: 11. The germline V gene has CDR1 MNHNS and CDR2 SASEGT. The CDR3 totals 15 residues. CDR3 DNA sequence: TGTGCCAGCACCCCACCCTCTAGCGGGGGGGAGGAGCAGTTCTTC. Translated, it gives CASTPPSSGGEEQFF.

About this clonotype: The CDR3 end shows no conserved phenylalanine or tryptophan, and so a read error is likely. Here the CDR3 reads CASSPSPRDNPSYNEQFS. The CDR3 coding sequence is TGTGCTAGCAGCCCAAGCCCCCGGGACAACCCCTCCTACAATGAGCAGTTCTCC. The chain uses TRBV7-7 and TRBJ2-1; D possibly corresponds to TRBD1 (6 bases). The CDR3 has 18 amino acids. Germline V gene data show CDR1 as SSHAT and CDR2 as FNYEAQ (reference sequence).

The chain uses TRBV13 and TRBJ1-2, with 9 bases fitting TRBD1. Germline V gene data show CDR1 as PRHDT and CDR2 as FYEKMQ (reference sequence). The CDR3 has 16 amino acids. V lost 5 bases to trimming and J lost 5 bases; unmatched junction nucleotides: 12. CDR3 nucleotide sequence: TGTGCCAGCAGCGCTCCCCCGGGACAGGGTGGGTATGGCTACACCTTC. Residues: CASSAPPGQGGYGYTF.

V gene TRBV10-3 combines with J gene TRBJ1-2; no clear D gene. CDR1 is ENHRY, CDR2 SYGVKD, per germline. The length of the CDR3 is 13 residues. Deletions cut 6 bases from V and 4 bases from J, with 12 bases between. In DNA form, the CDR3 reads TGTGCCATCAGATCGGGTGGCCGCTATGGCTACACCTTC. Amino acids: CAIRSGGRYGYTF.